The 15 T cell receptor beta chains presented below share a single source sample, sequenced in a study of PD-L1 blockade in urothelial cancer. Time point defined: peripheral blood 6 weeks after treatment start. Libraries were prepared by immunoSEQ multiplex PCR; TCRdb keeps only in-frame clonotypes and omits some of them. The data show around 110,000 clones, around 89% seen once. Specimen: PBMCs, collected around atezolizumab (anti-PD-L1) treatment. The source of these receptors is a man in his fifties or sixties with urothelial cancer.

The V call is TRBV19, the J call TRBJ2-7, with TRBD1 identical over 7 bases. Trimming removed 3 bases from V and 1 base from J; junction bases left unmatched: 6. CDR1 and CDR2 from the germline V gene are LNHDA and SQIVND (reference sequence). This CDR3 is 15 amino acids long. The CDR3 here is CASSIWTGGSYEQYF. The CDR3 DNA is TGTGCCAGTAGTATCTGGACAGGTGGATCCTACGAGCAGTACTTC.

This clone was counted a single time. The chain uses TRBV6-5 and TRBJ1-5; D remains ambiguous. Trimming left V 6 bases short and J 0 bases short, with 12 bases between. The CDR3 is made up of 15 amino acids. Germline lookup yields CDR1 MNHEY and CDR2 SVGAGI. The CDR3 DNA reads TGTGCCAGCAGCCCACCGAGCTATAGCAATCAGCCCCAGCATTTT. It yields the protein CASSPPSYSNQPQHF.

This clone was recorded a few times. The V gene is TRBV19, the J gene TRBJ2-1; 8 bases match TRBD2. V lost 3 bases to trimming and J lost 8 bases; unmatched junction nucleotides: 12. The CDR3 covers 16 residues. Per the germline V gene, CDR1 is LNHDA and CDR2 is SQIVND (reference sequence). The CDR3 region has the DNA TGTGCCAGTAGTATTTTAACGCGGGGGGTAATTTATGAGCAGTTCTTC. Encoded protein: CASSILTRGVIYEQFF.

The CDR3 is CASSLVRGGSDQYF. In DNA, the CDR3 is TGTGCCAGCAGCTTAGTTCGTGGCGGGAGTGATCAGTACTTC. This chain joins TRBV13 and TRBJ2-7, with 7 bases that match TRBD2. The V and J ends lost 1 base and 10 bases, in that order; junction bases with no gene match: 10. The CDR3 sequence is 14 residues long. Germline CDR1 is PRHDT and CDR2 is FYEKMQ (reference sequence).

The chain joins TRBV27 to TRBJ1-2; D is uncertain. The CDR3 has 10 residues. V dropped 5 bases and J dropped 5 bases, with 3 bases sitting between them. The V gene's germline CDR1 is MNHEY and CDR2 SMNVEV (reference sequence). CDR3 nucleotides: TGTGCCAGCAGTCATTATGGCTACACCTTC. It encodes CASSHYGYTF.

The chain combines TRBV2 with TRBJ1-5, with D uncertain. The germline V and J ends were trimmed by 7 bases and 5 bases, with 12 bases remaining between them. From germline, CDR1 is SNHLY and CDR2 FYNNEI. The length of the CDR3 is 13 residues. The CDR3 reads CASIWARDQPQHF. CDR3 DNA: TGTGCCAGCATTTGGGCCCGCGATCAGCCCCAGCATTTT.

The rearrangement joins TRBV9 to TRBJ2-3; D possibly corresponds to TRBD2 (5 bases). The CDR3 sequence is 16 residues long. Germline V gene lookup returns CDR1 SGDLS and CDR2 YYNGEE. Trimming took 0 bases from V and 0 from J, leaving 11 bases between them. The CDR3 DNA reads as TGTGCCAGCAGCGTAGAAGGGCGAGGGAGCACAGATACGCAGTATTTT. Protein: CASSVEGRGSTDTQYF.

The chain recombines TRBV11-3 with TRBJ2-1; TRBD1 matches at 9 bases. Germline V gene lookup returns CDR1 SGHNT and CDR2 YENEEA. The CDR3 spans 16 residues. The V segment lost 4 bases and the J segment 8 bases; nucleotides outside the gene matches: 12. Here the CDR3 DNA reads TGTGCCAGCAGCTCGGCCGGGACAGGGAATATGGATGAGCAGTTCTTC. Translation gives CASSSAGTGNMDEQFF.

The CDR3 nucleotides read TGCGCCAGCAGCCAGGATAGTACAGATTATGGCGCAGATACGCAGTATTTT. This sequence encodes CASSQDSTDYGADTQYF. The chain combines TRBV4-3 with TRBJ2-3; no clear D gene. The V gene lost 3 bases and the J gene lost 4 bases, with 20 bases spanning the gap. Per the germline V gene, CDR1 is LGHNA and CDR2 is YSLEER. The CDR3 spans 17 residues.

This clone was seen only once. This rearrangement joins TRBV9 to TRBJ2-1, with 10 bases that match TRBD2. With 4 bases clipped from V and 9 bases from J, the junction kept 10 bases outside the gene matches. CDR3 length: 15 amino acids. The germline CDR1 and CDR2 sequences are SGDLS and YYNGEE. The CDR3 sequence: CASSSGTSVLSEQFF. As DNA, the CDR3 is TGTGCCAGCAGCTCCGGGACTAGCGTCTTATCTGAGCAGTTCTTC.

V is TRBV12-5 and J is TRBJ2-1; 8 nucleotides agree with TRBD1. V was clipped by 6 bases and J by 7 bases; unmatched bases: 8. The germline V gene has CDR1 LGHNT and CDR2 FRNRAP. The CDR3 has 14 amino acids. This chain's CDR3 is CASGQRTGRNEQFF. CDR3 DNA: TGTGCTAGTGGCCAAAGGACAGGGCGGAATGAGCAGTTCTTC.

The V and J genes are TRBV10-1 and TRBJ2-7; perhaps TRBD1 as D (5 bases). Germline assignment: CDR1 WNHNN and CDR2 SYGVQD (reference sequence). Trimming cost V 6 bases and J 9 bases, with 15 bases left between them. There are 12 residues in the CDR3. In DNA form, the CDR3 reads TGCGCCAGCAGACCGACAGATTGCGGGCAGTACTTC. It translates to CASRPTDCGQYF.

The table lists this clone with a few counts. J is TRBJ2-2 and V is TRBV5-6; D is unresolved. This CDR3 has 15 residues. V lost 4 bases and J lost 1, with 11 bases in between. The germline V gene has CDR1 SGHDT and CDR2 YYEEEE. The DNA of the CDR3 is TGTGCCAGCAGCACGGAGAATGGGAACACCGGGGAGCTGTTTTTT. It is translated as CASSTENGNTGELFF.

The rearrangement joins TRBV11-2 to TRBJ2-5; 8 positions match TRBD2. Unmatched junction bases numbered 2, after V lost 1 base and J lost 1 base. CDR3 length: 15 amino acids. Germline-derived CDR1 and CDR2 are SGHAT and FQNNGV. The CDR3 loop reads CASSLGLATQETQYF. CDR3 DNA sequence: TGTGCCAGCAGCTTAGGACTAGCGACCCAAGAGACCCAGTACTTC.

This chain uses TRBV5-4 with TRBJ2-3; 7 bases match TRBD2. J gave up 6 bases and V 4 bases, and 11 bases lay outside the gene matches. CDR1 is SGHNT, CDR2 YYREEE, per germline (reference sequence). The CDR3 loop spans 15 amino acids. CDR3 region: CASSPSYAGEDTQYF. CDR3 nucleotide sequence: TGTGCCAGCAGCCCCTCTTATGCGGGAGAGGATACGCAGTATTTT.